This T cell receptor beta chain is drawn from a study of graft-versus-host responses after intestinal transplantation. Across the study: Transplantation in recipients was multivisceral, liver-intestinal, or isolated intestinal. Overall study findings and caveats: Early post-transplant HvG declines showed an association with peak circulating GvH clone levels. Allograft graft-versus-host to host-versus-graft clonal ratios ran high in patients with graft-donor T cell macrochimerism.

The repertoire was sequenced with immunoSEQ multiplex PCR; TCRdb's copy has only in-frame clones and lacks some. The sample shows about 120,000 clones, 95% of them seen only once. V was trimmed by 11 bases and J by 4 bases, leaving 21 bases between them. This CDR3 is 15 amino acids long. Germline CDR1 SNHLY, CDR2 FYNNEI. In this sample, this clone turned up a few times. Antigen specificity is unknown. The receptor was isolated from a human donor who received an intestinal transplant. Sample: unstimulated CD8+ T cells sorted from spleen or lymph node cells, taken before intestinal transplant. The rearrangement joins TRBV2 to TRBJ1-3, with D hard to call. Here the CDR3 reads CAGKVSDPTGNTIYF. CDR3 nucleotides: TGTGCCGGCAAGGTTTCAGACCCCACGGGAAACACCATATATTTT.